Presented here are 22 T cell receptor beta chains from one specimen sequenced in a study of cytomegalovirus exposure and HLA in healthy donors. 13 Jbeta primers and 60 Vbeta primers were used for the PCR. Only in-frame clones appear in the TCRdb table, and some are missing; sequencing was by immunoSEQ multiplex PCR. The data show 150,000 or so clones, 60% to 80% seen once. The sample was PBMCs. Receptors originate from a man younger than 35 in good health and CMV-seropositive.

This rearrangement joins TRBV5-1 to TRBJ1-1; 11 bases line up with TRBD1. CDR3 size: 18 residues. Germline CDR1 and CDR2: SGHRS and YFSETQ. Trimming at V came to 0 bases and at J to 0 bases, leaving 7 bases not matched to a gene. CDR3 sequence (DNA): TGCGCCAGCAGCTTGGACGGAGGACAGGGGGCTCTGAACACTGAAGCTTTCTTT. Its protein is CASSLDGGQGALNTEAFF.

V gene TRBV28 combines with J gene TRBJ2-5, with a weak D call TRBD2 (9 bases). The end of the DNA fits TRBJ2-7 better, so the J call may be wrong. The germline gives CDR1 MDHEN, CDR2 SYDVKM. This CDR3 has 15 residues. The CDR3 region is CASSPGGGRAYEQYF. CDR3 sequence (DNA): TGTGCCAGCTCTCCAGGGGGCGGGAGGGCCTACGAGCAGTACTTC.

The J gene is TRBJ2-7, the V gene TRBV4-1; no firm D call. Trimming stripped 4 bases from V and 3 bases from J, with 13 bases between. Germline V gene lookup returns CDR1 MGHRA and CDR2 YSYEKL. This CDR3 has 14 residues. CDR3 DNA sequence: TGCGCCAGCAGCCGTGATGAAGTCGGCTACGAGCAGTACTTC. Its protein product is CASSRDEVGYEQYF.

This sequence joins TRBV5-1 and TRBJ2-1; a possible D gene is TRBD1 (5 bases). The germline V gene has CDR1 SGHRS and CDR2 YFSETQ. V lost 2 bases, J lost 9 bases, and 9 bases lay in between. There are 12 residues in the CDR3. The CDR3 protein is CASSFQGPEQFF. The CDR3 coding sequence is TGCGCCAGCAGCTTTCAGGGCCCTGAGCAGTTCTTC.

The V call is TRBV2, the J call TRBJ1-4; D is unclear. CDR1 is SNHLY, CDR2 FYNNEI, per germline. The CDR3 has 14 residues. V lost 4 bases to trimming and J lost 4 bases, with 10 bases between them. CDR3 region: CASSGGGNNEKLFF. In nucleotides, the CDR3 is TGTGCCAGCAGTGGAGGCGGAAATAATGAAAAACTGTTTTTT.

The CDR3 coding sequence is TGTGCCAGCAGCGTAGAGACTCGTGCTAGCACAGATACGCAGTATTTT. Its translation is CASSVETRASTDTQYF. The chain uses TRBV9 and TRBJ2-3; no definite D call. Trimming stripped 0 bases from V and 0 bases from J, with 11 bases between. Germline CDR1 is SGDLS and CDR2 is YYNGEE. The CDR3 has 16 amino acids.

The CDR3 here is CASSSHGTSGYEQYF. In DNA, the CDR3 is TGCGCCAGCAGCTCCCACGGGACTAGCGGGTACGAGCAGTACTTC. The rearrangement links TRBV5-1 to TRBJ2-7; 12 nucleotides agree with TRBD2. The CDR3 loop spans 15 amino acids. Per the germline V gene, CDR1 is SGHRS and CDR2 is YFSETQ. V shed 3 bases, J shed 4 bases, and the junction held 5 bases outside the gene matches.

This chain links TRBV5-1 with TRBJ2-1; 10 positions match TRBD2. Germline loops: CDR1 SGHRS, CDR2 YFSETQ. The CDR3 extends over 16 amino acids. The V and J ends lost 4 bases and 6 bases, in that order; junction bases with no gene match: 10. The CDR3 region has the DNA TGCGCCAGCAGCAGTCGTACTAGCGGGAAGCGCAATGAGCAGTTCTTC. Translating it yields CASSSRTSGKRNEQFF.

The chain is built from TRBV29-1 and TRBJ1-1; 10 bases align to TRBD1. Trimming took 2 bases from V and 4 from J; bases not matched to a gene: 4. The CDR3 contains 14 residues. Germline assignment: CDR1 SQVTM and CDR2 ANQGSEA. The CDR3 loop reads CSVEPWTGGTEAFF. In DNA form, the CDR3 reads TGCAGCGTTGAACCCTGGACAGGGGGCACTGAAGCTTTCTTT.

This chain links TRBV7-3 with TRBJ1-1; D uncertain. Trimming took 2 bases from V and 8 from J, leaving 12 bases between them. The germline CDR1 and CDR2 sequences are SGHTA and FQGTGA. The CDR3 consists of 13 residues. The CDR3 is CASSLSPPGEAFF. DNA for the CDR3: TGTGCCAGCAGCTTATCCCCCCCGGGAGAAGCTTTCTTT.

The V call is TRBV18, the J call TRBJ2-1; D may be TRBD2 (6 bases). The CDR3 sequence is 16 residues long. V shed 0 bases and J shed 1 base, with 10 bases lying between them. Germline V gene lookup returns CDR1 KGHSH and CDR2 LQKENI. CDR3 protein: CASSPPEGRSYNEQFF. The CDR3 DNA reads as TGTGCCAGCTCACCACCCGAGGGGAGGTCCTACAATGAGCAGTTCTTC.

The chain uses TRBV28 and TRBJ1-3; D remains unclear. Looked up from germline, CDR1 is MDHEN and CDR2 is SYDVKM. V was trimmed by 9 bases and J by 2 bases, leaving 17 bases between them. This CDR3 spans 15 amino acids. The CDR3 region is CASARVRGTGNTIYF. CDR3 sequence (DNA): TGTGCCAGTGCTCGGGTTCGAGGCACTGGAAACACCATATATTTT.

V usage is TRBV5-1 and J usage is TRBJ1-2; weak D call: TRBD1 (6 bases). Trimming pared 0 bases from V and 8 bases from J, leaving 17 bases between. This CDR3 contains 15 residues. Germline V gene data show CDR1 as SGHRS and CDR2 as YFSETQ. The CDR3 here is CASSLETGSRGGYTF. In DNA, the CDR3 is TGCGCCAGCAGCTTGGAAACAGGGTCGAGGGGGGGCTACACCTTC.

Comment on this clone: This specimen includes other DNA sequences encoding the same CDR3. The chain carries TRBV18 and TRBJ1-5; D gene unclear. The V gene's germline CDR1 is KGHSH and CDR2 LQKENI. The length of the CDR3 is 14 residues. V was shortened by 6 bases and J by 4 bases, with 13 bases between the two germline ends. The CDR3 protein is CASSPGSGNQPQHF. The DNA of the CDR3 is TGTGCCAGCTCCCCAGGATCAGGTAATCAGCCCCAGCATTTT.

CDR3 residues: CASSQAASNYGYTF. CDR3 coding DNA: TGTGCCAGCAGCCAGGCCGCATCTAACTATGGCTACACCTTC. The rearrangement links TRBV2 to TRBJ1-2; D remains unclear. The CDR3 has 14 amino acids. V was trimmed by 6 bases and J by 0 bases, leaving 11 bases between them. From germline, CDR1 is SNHLY and CDR2 FYNNEI.

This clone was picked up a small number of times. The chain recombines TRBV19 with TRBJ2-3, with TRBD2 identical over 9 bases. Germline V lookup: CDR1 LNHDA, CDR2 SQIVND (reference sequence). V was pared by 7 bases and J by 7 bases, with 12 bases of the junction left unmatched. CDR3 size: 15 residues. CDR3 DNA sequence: TGTGCCAGTAAAGGGGGTGCGAGCGGGAGGAATACGCAGTATTTT. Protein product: CASKGGASGRNTQYF.

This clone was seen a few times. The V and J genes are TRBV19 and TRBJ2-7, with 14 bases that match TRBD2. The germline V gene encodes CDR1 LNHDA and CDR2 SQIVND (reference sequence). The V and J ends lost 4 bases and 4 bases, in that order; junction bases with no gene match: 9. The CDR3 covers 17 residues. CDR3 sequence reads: CASSTGTSGRGSYEQYF. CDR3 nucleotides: TGTGCCAGTAGTACCGGGACTAGCGGGAGAGGGAGTTACGAGCAGTACTTC.

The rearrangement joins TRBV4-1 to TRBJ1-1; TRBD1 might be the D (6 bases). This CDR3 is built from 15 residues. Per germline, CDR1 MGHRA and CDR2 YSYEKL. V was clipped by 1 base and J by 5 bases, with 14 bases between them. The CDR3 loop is CASSQVLGGGTEAFF. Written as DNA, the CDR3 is TGCGCCAGCAGCCAAGTTTTGGGAGGGGGGACTGAAGCTTTCTTT.

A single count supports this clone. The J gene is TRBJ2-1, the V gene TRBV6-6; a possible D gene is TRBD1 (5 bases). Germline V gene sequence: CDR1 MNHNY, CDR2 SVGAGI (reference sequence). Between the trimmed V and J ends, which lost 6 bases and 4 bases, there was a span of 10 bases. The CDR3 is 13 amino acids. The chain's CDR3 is CASSQGTYNEQFF. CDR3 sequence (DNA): TGTGCCAGCAGCCAGGGTACTTACAATGAGCAGTTCTTC.

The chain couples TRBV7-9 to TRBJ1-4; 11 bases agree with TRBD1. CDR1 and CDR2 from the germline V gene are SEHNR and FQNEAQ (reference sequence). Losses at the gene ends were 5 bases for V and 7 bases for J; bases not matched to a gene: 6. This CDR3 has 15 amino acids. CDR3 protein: CASSPSGTGGEKLFF. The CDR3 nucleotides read TGTGCCAGCAGCCCGTCCGGGACAGGGGGTGAAAAACTGTTTTTT. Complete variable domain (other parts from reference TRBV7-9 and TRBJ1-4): DTGVSQNPRHKITKRGQNVTFRCDPISEHNRLYWYRQTLGQGPEFLTYFQNEAQLEKSRLLSDRFSAERPKGSFSTLEIQRTEQGDSAMYLCASSPSGTGGEKLFFGSGTQLSVL.

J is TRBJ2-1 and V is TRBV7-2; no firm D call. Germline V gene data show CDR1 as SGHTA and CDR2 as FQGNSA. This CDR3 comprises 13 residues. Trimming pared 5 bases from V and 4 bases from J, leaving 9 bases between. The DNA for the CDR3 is TGTGCCAGCAGCCGTGACAAGTACAATGAGCAGTTCTTC. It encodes CASSRDKYNEQFF.

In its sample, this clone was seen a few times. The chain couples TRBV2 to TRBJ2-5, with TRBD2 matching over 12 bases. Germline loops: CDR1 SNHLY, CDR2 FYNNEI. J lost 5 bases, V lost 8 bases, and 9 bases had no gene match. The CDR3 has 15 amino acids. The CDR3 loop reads CASDRRTSGMETQYF. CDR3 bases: TGTGCCAGCGACAGAAGGACTAGCGGGATGGAGACCCAGTACTTC.